This T cell receptor beta chain was identified in a study of T cell repertoires in cytomegalovirus infection. Across the whole study: Indications of both CMV infection and matching HLA type were provided by public TCR beta signatures. Findings and caveats of the study: The ex vivo response was dominated by HLA-C-restricted CMV-specific TCR beta clonotypes. Identification of carriers of CMV plus the relevant HLA was performed using cumulative public TCR beta family frequency.

TCRdb re-derived calls from the reads in MiXCR, one entry per CDR3 protein. The sample contains 6,000 or so distinct CDR3 sequences, approximately 53% of which appear only once. The germline gives CDR1 SGHVS, CDR2 FQNEAQ. There are 14 residues in the CDR3. Trimming cost V 4 bases and J 5 bases, with 15 bases left between them. The sample holds a few counts of this clonotype. What it binds is unknown. The clonotype originates from a human donor in good health (CMV status not recorded). Some clones in this sample may be carry-over from other donors' samples. This chain uses TRBV7-8 with TRBJ2-7, with D possibly TRBD1 on 6 matching bases. Sequencing was performed on PBMCs, sequenced either directly or after in vitro stimulation (not recorded which). DNA of the CDR3: TGTGCCAGCAGCTGGGACAACTCTGGTGACGAGCAGTACTTC. Encoded protein: CASSWDNSGDEQYF. The complete variable domain, with remaining parts taken from reference TRBV7-8 and TRBJ2-7, reads GAGVSQSPRYKVAKRGQDVALRCDPISGHVSLFWYQQALGQGPEFLTYFQNEAQLDKSGLPSDRFFAERPEGSVSTLKIQRTQQEDSAVYLCASSWDNSGDEQYFGPGTRLTVT.